This T cell receptor beta chain was documented in a study of cytomegalovirus exposure and HLA in healthy donors. This CDR3 has 14 residues. Germline loops: CDR1 LGHNA, CDR2 YNFKEQ. Trimming removed 0 bases at V and 5 bases at J, with 10 bases between. The PCR used 60 Vbeta and 13 Jbeta primers. The data were produced by immunoSEQ multiplex PCR, yet TCRdb's version contains in-frame clones alone and is incomplete. The table has 100,000 to 150,000 clones, 75% to 85% seen once; the top ten hold approximately 9.6%. This clone was seen only a few times. Sequenced material: PBMCs. The chain employs TRBV4-2 and TRBJ1-1; D uncertain. This sequence was found in a woman in her 50s in good health and CMV-seropositive. CDR3 DNA: TGTGCCAGCAGCCAAGAACGGTCTAGTACTGAAGCTTTCTTT. It is translated as CASSQERSSTEAFF.